This TCR beta chain was documented in a study of cytomegalovirus exposure and HLA in healthy donors. Each donor's status was that of a healthy bone marrow donor. The PCR was carried out with 60 Vbeta primers and 13 Jbeta primers. Assay: immunoSEQ multiplex PCR; the TCRdb copy retains only in-frame clones and omits some. The sample includes fewer than 200,000 clones, roughly 79% of them seen just once. Germline V CDR1 and CDR2: SGHTS, YDEGEE. The CDR3 totals 17 residues. Deletions cut 3 bases from V and 0 bases from J, with 16 bases between. This receptor was obtained from a male donor in good health and CMV-seropositive. The V and J genes are TRBV5-8 and TRBJ1-3, with D tentatively TRBD1 (5 bases). The sample consisted of PBMCs. Here the CDR3 DNA reads TGTGCCAGCAGCTCCGGATGGGGGGGGACCTCTGGAAACACCATATATTTT. It yields the protein CASSSGWGGTSGNTIYF.